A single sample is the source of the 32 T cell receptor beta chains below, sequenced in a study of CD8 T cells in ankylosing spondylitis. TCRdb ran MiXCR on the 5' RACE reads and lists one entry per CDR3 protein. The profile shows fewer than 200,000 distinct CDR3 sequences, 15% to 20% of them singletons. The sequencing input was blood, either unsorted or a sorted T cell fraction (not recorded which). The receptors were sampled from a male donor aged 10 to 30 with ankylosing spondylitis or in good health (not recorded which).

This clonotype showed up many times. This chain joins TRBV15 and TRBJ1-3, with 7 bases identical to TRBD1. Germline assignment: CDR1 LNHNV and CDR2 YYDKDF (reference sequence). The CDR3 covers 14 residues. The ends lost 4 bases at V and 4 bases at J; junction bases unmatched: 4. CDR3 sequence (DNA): TGTGCCACCAGCAAAGGCAGGGGGGGAAACACCATATATTTT. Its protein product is CATSKGRGGNTIYF.

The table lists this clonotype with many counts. The CDR3 here is CASSFYYGRAEAFF. The CDR3 DNA follows: TGTGCCAGCAGCTTTTACTATGGTCGTGCTGAAGCTTTCTTT. V is TRBV7-2 and J is TRBJ1-1; no definite D call. Germline CDR1 and CDR2: SGHTA and FQGNSA. V lost 3 bases and J 6 bases, leaving 14 bases between the germline ends. The CDR3 is 14 residues long. The variable domain in full, completed from reference TRBV7-2 and TRBJ1-1, reads GAGVSQSPSNKVTEKGKDVELRCDPISGHTALYWYRQSLGQGLEFLIYFQGNSAPDKSGLPSDRFSAERTGGSVSTLTIQRTQQEDSAVYLCASSFYYGRAEAFFGQGTRLTVV.

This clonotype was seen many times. CDR3 bases: TGCAGTGCTAGAGATCCTGGGATACAAGAGACCCAGTACTTC. This gives the protein CSARDPGIQETQYF. V usage is TRBV20-1 and J usage is TRBJ2-5; the D is unclear. Germline CDR1 is DFQATT and CDR2 is SNEGSKA (reference sequence). This CDR3 has 14 residues. Trimming cost V 0 bases and J 2 bases, with 10 bases left between them.

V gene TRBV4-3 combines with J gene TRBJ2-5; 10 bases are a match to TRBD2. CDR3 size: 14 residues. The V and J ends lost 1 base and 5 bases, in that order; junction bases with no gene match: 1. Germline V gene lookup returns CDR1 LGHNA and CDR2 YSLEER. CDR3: CASSQAGLAETQYF. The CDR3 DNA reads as TGCGCCAGCAGCCAAGCGGGACTAGCGGAGACCCAGTACTTC.

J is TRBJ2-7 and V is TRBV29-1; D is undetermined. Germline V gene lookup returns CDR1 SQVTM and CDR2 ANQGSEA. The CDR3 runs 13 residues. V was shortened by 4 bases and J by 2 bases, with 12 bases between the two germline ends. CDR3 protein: CSVVGLDTYEQYF. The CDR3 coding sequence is TGCAGCGTTGTAGGCCTCGACACCTACGAGCAGTACTTC.

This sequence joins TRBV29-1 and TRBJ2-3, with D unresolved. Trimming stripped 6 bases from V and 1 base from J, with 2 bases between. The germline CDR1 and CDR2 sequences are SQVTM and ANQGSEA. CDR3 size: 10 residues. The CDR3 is CSVGTDTQYF. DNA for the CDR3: TGCAGCGTAGGCACAGATACGCAGTATTTT.

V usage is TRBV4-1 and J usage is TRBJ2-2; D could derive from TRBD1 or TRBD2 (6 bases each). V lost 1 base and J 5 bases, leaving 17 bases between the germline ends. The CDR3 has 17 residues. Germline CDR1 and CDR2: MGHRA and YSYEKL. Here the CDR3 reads CASSQVPIGGWTGELFF. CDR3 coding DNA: TGCGCCAGCAGCCAAGTCCCCATAGGGGGGTGGACCGGGGAGCTGTTTTTT.

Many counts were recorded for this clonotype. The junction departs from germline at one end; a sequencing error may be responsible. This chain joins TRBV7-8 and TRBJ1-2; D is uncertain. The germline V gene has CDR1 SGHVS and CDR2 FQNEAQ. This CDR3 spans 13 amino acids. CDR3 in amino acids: CASRLEVGRGYTF. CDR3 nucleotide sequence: TGTGCCAGCAGATTAGAGGTCGGTCGCGGCTACACCTTC.

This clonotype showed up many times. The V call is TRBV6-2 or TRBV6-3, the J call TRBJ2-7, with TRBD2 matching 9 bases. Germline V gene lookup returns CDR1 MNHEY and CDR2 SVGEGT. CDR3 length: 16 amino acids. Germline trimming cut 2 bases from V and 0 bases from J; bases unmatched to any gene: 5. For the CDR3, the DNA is TGTGCCAGCAGTTACCTCCGCGGGAGGGCCTCCTACGAGCAGTACTTC. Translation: CASSYLRGRASYEQYF.

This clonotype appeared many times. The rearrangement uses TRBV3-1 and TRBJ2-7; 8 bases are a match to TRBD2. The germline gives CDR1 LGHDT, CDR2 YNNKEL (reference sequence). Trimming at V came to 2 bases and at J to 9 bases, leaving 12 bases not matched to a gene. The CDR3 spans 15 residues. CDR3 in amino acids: CASSQTGGSGNVQYF. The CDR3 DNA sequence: TGTGCCAGCAGCCAAACCGGGGGTAGCGGGAACGTGCAGTACTTC.

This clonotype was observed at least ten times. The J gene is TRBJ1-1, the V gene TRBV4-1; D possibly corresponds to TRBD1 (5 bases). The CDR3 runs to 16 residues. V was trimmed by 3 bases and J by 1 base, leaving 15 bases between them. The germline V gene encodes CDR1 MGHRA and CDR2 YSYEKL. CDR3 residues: CASSHWGRQQNTEAFF. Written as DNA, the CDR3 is TGCGCCAGCAGCCACTGGGGACGGCAGCAGAACACTGAAGCTTTCTTT.

The chain's CDR3 is CASSLSALGQINSPLHF. The CDR3 nucleotides are TGTGCCAGCAGCTTGTCGGCCTTGGGACAGATTAATTCACCCCTCCACTTT. The chain employs TRBV7-8 and TRBJ1-6; 7 bases fit TRBD1. J was trimmed by 6 bases and V by 3 bases; bases with no gene match: 11. CDR3 size: 17 residues. In germline, CDR1 is SGHVS, CDR2 FQNEAQ.

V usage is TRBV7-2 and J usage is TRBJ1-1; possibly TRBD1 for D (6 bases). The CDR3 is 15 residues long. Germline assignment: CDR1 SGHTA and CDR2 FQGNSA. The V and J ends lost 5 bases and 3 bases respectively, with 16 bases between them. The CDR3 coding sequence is TGTGCCAGCAGCGCCACTTACAGGGTTTACACTGAAGCTTTCTTT. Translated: CASSATYRVYTEAFF. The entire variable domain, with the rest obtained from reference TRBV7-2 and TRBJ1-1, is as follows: GAGVSQSPSNKVTEKGKDVELRCDPISGHTALYWYRQSLGQGLEFLIYFQGNSAPDKSGLPSDRFSAERTGGSVSTLTIQRTQQEDSAVYLCASSATYRVYTEAFFGQGTRLTVV.

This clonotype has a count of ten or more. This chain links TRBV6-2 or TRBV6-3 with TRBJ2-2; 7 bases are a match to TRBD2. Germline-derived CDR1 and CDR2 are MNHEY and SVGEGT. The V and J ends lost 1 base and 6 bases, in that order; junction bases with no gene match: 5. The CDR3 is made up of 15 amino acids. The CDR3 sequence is CASSYWAGVSGELFF. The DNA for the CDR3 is TGTGCCAGCAGTTACTGGGCGGGAGTTTCCGGGGAGCTGTTTTTT.

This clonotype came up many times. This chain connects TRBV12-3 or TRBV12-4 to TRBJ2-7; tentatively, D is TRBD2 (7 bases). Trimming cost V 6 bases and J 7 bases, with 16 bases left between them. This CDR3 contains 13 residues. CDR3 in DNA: TGTGCCAGCAGCCGCGGTGGGGGGGCGGAGCAGTACGTC. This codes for CASSRGGGAEQYV.

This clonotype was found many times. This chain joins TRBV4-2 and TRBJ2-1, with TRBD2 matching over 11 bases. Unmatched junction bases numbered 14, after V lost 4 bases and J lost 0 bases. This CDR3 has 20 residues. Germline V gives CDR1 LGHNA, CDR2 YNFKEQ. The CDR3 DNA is TGTGCCAGCAGCCCCCCCGGGAGGGTAGCGGGGGGGGACTCCTACAATGAGCAGTTCTTC. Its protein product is CASSPPGRVAGGDSYNEQFF.

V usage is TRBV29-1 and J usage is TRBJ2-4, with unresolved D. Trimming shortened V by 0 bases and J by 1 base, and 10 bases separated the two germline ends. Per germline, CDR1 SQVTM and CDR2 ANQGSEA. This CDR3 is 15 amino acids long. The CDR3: CSVEDRSLAKNIQYF. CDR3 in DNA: TGCAGCGTTGAAGATCGGTCCCTGGCCAAAAACATTCAGTACTTC.

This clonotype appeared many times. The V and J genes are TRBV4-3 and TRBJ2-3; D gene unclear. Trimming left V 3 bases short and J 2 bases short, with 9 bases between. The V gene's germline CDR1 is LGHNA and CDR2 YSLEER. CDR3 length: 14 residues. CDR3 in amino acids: CASSHHRSTDTQYF. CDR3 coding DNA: TGCGCCAGCAGCCACCACCGATCCACAGATACGCAGTATTTT.

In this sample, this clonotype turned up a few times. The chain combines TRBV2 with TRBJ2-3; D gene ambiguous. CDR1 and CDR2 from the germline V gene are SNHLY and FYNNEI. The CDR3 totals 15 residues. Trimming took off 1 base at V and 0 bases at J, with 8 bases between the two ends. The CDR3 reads CASSEGRLSTDTQYF. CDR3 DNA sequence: TGTGCCAGCAGTGAAGGGCGACTGAGCACAGATACGCAGTATTTT.

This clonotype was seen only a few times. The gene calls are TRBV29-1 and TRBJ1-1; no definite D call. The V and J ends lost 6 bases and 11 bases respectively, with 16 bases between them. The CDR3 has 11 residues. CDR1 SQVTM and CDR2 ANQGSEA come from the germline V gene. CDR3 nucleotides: TGCAGCGTGGTACTACCCTATGGGGCTTTCTTT. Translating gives CSVVLPYGAFF.

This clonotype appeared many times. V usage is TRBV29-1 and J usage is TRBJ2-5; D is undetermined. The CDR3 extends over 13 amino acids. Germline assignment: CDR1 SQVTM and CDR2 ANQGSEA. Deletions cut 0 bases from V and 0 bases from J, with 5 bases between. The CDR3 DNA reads TGCAGCGTTGAAGAGGCTGACCAAGAGACCCAGTACTTC. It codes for CSVEEADQETQYF. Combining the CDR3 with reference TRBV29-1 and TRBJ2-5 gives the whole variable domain SAVISQKPSRDICQRGTSLTIQCQVDSQVTMMFWYRQQPGQSLTLIATANQGSEATYESGFVIDKFPISRPNLTFSTLTVSNMSPEDSSIYLCSVEEADQETQYFGPGTRLLVL.

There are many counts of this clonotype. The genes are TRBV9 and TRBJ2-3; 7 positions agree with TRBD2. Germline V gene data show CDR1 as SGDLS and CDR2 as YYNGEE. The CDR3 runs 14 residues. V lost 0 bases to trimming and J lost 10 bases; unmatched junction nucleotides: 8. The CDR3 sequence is CASSVAVSGPPQYF. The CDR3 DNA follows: TGTGCCAGCAGCGTAGCGGTTAGCGGGCCTCCGCAGTATTTT.

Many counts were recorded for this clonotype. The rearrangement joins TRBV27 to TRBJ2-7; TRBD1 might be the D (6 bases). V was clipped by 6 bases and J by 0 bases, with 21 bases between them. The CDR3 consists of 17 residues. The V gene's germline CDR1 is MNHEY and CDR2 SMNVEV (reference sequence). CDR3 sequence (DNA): TGTGCCAGCAGCCGTATATTTGACAGGAACGGCTCCTACGAGCAGTACTTC. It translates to CASSRIFDRNGSYEQYF.

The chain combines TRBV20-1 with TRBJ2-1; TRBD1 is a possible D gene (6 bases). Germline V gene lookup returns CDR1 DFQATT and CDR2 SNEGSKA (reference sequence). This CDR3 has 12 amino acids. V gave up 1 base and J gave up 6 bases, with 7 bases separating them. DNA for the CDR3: TGCAGTGCTAGAGGACAGGTCAATGAGCAGTTCTTC. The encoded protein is CSARGQVNEQFF.

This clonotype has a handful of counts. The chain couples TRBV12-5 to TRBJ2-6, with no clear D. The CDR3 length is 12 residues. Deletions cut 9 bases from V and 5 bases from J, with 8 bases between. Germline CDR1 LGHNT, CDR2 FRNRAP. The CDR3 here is CASGLRANVLTF. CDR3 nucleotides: TGTGCTAGCGGATTACGGGCCAACGTCCTGACTTTC.

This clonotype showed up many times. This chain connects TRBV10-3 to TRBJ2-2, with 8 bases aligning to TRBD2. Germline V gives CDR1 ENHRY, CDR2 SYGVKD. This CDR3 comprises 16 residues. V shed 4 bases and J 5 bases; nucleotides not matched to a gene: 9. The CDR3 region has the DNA TGTGCCATCAGTGTAAAGCGGGAGAGCCGTACCGGGGAGCTGTTTTTT. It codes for CAISVKRESRTGELFF.

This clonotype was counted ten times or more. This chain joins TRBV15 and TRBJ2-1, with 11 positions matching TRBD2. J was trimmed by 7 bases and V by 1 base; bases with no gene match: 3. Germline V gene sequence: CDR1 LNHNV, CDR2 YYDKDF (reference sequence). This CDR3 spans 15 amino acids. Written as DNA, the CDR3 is TGTGCCACCAGCAGAGGGATAGCGGGAGGGAATGAGCAGTTCTTC. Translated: CATSRGIAGGNEQFF. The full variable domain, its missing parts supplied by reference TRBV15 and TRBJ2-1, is DAMVIQNPRYQVTQFGKPVTLSCSQTLNHNVMYWYQQKSSQAPKLLFHYYDKDFNNEADTPDNFQSRRPNTSFCFLDIRSPGLGDTAMYLCATSRGIAGGNEQFFGPGTRLTVL.

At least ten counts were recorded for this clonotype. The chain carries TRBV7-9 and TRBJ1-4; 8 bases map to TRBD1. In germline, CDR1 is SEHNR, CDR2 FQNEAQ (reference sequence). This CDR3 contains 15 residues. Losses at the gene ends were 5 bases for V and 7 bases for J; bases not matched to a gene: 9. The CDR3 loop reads CASSRLDRGREKLFF. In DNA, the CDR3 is TGTGCCAGCAGCCGACTTGACAGGGGCCGTGAAAAACTGTTTTTT.

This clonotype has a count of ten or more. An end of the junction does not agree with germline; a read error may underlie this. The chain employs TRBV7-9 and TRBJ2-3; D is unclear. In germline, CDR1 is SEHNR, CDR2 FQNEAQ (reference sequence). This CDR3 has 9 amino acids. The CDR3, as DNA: TGTGCCAGCAGCTGGCCCCCCCTTTTT. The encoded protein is CASSWPPLF.

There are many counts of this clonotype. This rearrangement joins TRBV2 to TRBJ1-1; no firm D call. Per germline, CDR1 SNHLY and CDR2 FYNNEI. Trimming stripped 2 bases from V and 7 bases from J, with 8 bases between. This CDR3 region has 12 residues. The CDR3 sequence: CASSEPPGEAFF. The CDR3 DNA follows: TGTGCCAGCAGTGAACCCCCAGGTGAAGCTTTCTTT.

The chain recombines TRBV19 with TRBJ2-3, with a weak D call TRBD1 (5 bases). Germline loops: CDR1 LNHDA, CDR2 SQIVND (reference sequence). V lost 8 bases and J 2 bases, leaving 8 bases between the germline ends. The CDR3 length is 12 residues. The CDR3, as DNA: TGTGCCAGTTCGGACAACACAGATACGCAGTATTTT. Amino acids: CASSDNTDTQYF.

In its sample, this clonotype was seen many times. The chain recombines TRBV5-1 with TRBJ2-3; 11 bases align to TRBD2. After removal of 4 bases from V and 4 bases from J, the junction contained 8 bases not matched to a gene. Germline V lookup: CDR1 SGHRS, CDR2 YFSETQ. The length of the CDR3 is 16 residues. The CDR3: CASSQDSGRVPDTQYF. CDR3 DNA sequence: TGCGCCAGCAGCCAAGATAGCGGGAGGGTCCCAGATACGCAGTATTTT.